These T cell receptor beta chains were read from a single sample in a study of CD8+ T cells in alopecia areata. Only in-frame clones appear in the TCRdb table, and some are missing; sequencing was by immunoSEQ multiplex PCR. In the table there are approximately 130,000 clones, 47% of which are singletons. The sequencing input was NKG2D-low CD8+ T cells sorted from blood. Receptors were obtained from a human donor with alopecia areata. CDR3s include the opening cysteine and the closing phenylalanine or tryptophan. The D gene is left open where the match is weak. Some rows mark clone size as missing; the rest say once, few, many or name a class of expanded clone.

J gene	clone size	V gene	D gene	CDR3 protein	CDR3 DNA
TRBJ2-5	few	TRBV29-1	-	CSVEPNQETQYF	TGCAGCGTTGAACCGAACCAAGAGACCCAGTACTTC
TRBJ2-1	-	TRBV30	-	CAWSPDPSSYNEQFF	TGTGCCTGGAGTCCTGACCCGAGCTCCTACAATGAGCAGTTCTTC
TRBJ2-5	-	TRBV29-1	-	CSVEEGAFETQYF	TGCAGCGTTGAAGAAGGAGCTTTTGAGACCCAGTACTTC
TRBJ1-2	-	TRBV5-1	-	CASSGTVDGYTF	TGCGCCAGCAGCGGAACAGTGGATGGCTACACCTTC
TRBJ2-2	-	TRBV6-6	-	CASSPRSGELFF	TGTGCCAGCAGCCCAAGATCCGGGGAGCTGTTTTTT
TRBJ1-2	-	TRBV29-1	-	CSVEGQTYGYTF	TGCAGCGTTGAAGGGCAGACCTATGGCTACACCTTC
TRBJ2-1	-	TRBV29-1	TRBD1	CSVGGGDEQFF	TGCAGCGTTGGAGGGGGCGATGAGCAGTTCTTC
TRBJ2-3	-	TRBV4-3	-	CASSQDYGSTDTQYF	TGCGCCAGCAGCCAAGATTACGGGAGCACAGATACGCAGTATTTT
TRBJ1-2	-	TRBV29-1	TRBD1	CSVKGQGPGYTF	TGCAGCGTAAAAGGACAGGGTCCTGGCTACACCTTC
TRBJ2-3	few	TRBV29-1	TRBD1	CSVEDETGSDTQYF	TGCAGCGTTGAAGATGAGACAGGGTCAGATACGCAGTATTTT
TRBJ2-3	few	TRBV4-1	-	CASSHGVSADTQYF	TGCGCCAGCAGCCACGGGGTGTCGGCAGATACGCAGTATTTT
TRBJ1-4	-	TRBV6-1	-	CASSESAGAEEKLFF	TGTGCCAGCAGTGAATCAGCAGGGGCGGAGGAAAAACTGTTTTTT
TRBJ2-5	few	TRBV29-1	TRBD2	CSEGEGETQYF	TGCAGCGAAGGGGAGGGGGAGACCCAGTACTTC
TRBJ2-3	-	TRBV28	-	CASSTAPTQYF	TGTGCCAGCAGTACCGCCCCTACGCAGTATTTT
TRBJ2-7	-	TRBV29-1	-	CSVEDPVTYEQYF	TGCAGCGTTGAAGATCCTGTAACCTACGAGCAGTACTTC
TRBJ2-3	-	TRBV7-9	-	CASSLAFLDTQYF	TGTGCCAGCAGCTTAGCATTCCTAGATACGCAGTATTTT
TRBJ2-1	few	TRBV28	TRBD1	CATHPGQGRDEQFF	TGTGCCACACATCCGGGACAGGGCCGGGATGAGCAGTTCTTC
TRBJ2-7	many	TRBV7-9	TRBD2	CASSAPTSGATYEQYF	TGTGCCAGCAGCGCCCCTACTAGCGGGGCGACCTACGAGCAGTACTTC
TRBJ2-7	-	TRBV2	-	CASMESEQRMYEQYF	TGTGCCAGCATGGAATCGGAGCAGAGGATGTATGAGCAGTACTTC
TRBJ2-7	-	TRBV4-1	-	CASSQDRGGPYEQYF	TGCGCCAGCAGCCAAGATCGTGGGGGCCCCTACGAGCAGTACTTC
TRBJ2-2	-	TRBV9	-	CFTGELFF	TGTTTCACCGGGGAGCTGTTTTTT
TRBJ1-5	-	TRBV27	-	CASSEGGQPQHF	TGTGCCAGCAGTGAGGGCGGGCAGCCCCAGCATTTT
TRBJ2-7	few	TRBV5-6	-	CASSTSYEQYF	TGTGCCAGCAGCACCTCCTACGAGCAGTACTTC
TRBJ2-1	-	TRBV2	TRBD2	CASLRLAGGNNEQFF	TGTGCCAGCCTCCGACTAGCGGGAGGCAACAATGAGCAGTTCTTC
TRBJ2-1	-	TRBV30	TRBD2	CAWSAGLAGGNEQFF	TGTGCCTGGAGTGCCGGACTAGCGGGAGGGAATGAGCAGTTCTTC
TRBJ1-6	-	TRBV30	TRBD1	CACLQGGASPLHF	TGTGCCTGCCTACAGGGGGGTGCTTCACCCCTCCACTTT
TRBJ2-2	few	TRBV29-1	-	CSVDVGAGELFF	TGCAGCGTTGATGTGGGCGCCGGGGAGCTGTTTTTT
TRBJ2-7	few	TRBV29-1	TRBD2	CSVVSGLAGAYEQYF	TGCAGCGTTGTCTCAGGACTAGCGGGAGCCTACGAGCAGTACTTC
TRBJ1-4	-	TRBV29-1	TRBD1	CSVRWTGVDKLFF	TGCAGCGTAAGATGGACAGGGGTTGATAAACTGTTTTTT
TRBJ1-2	-	TRBV5-6	-	CASSYSRNGYTF	TGTGCCAGCAGCTACAGTAGGAATGGCTACACCTTC
TRBJ2-3	-	TRBV10-2	-	CASSAQTSDTQYF	TGCGCCAGCAGTGCCCAGACATCAGATACGCAGTATTTT
TRBJ2-1	-	TRBV7-9	TRBD1	CATSSDGTGGNQFF	TGTGCCACCAGTAGTGACGGGACAGGGGGCAATCAGTTCTTC
TRBJ2-7	-	TRBV5-4	TRBD1	CASSFGTGMYEQYF	TGTGCCAGCAGCTTTGGGACAGGGATGTACGAGCAGTACTTC
TRBJ1-2	-	TRBV2	-	CASSGVAVWSYGYTF	TGTGCCAGCAGTGGGGTAGCAGTTTGGTCCTATGGCTACACCTTC
TRBJ2-3	few	TRBV28	TRBD2	CASSSPLAGDTQYF	TGTGCCAGCAGTTCGCCCTTAGCGGGAGATACGCAGTATTTT
TRBJ2-1	-	TRBV7-9	TRBD2	CASSPSREVNQFF	TGTGCCAGCAGCCCCTCCCGGGAGGTTAATCAGTTCTTC
TRBJ2-3	-	TRBV7-2	-	CASSLGRDAQYF	TGTGCCAGCAGCTTGGGGCGTGACGCCCAGTATTTT
TRBJ2-1	-	TRBV29-1	-	CSAVTADNEQFF	TGCAGCGCTGTGACAGCAGACAATGAGCAGTTCTTC
TRBJ2-1	-	TRBV19	TRBD2	CASGHGLAGAISYNEQFF	TGTGCCAGTGGCCACGGACTAGCGGGAGCGATCTCCTACAATGAGCAGTTCTTC
TRBJ2-1	-	TRBV28	-	CASSLLYEQFF	TGTGCCAGCAGCCTCCTGTATGAGCAGTTCTTC
TRBJ2-7	-	TRBV29-1	-	CSVEPRPYEQYF	TGCAGCGTAGAACCTAGGCCCTACGAGCAGTACTTC
TRBJ2-2	-	TRBV6-5	-	CASSYGGELFF	TGTGCCAGCAGTTATGGCGGGGAGCTGTTTTTT
TRBJ2-3	few	TRBV11-2	-	CASSLGGGGTQYF	TGTGCCAGCAGCTTAGGCGGGGGCGGCACGCAGTATTTT
TRBJ2-1	-	TRBV27	TRBD2	CASSDGGSSYNEQFF	TGTGCCAGCAGTGACGGGGGGAGCTCCTACAATGAGCAGTTCTTC
TRBJ1-5	-	TRBV30	-	CAWGDSSNQPQHF	TGTGCCTGGGGAGACAGTAGCAATCAGCCCCAGCATTTT
TRBJ2-7	-	TRBV11-2	-	CASSLGGSYEQYF	TGTGCCAGCAGCTTAGGTGGGTCCTACGAGCAGTACTTC
TRBJ2-3	once	TRBV6-6	TRBD2	CASSTLAGGRAQYF	TGTGCCAGCAGTACACTAGCGGGGGGCCGGGCGCAGTATTTT
TRBJ2-7	few	TRBV29-1	TRBD2	CSVVLAGAYEQYF	TGCAGCGTTGTCCTAGCGGGGGCCTACGAGCAGTACTTC
TRBJ2-7	few	TRBV29-1	TRBD1	CSGRTGSNEQYF	TGCAGCGGAAGGACAGGGAGCAACGAGCAGTACTTC
TRBJ1-2	-	TRBV9	TRBD1	CASSDTGTGQRGYTF	TGTGCCAGCAGTGATACCGGGACAGGTCAGCGTGGCTACACCTTC
TRBJ2-3	-	TRBV29-1	TRBD2	CSVGGWVGTSEGTQYF	TGCAGCGTTGGTGGTTGGGTCGGGACTAGCGAGGGTACGCAGTATTTT
TRBJ1-1	-	TRBV5-1	-	CASSSTGNTEAFF	TGCGCCAGCAGCTCGACAGGGAACACTGAAGCTTTCTTT
TRBJ1-5	-	TRBV7-9	-	CASSSGSESQPQHF	TGTGCCAGCAGCTCTGGCTCTGAGAGCCAGCCCCAGCATTTT
TRBJ2-3	-	TRBV29-1	TRBD1	CSVTGDTQYF	TGCAGCGTGACAGGGGACACGCAGTATTTT
TRBJ2-3	few	TRBV29-1	-	CSGGPWRTTDTQYF	TGCAGCGGGGGCCCGTGGCGGACCACAGATACGCAGTATTTT
TRBJ2-1	-	TRBV11-2	-	CASSLELNNEQFF	TGTGCCAGCAGCTTAGAGCTCAACAATGAGCAGTTCTTC